The clone carrying this T cell receptor (beta chain) was counted ten times or more. What it binds is unknown. These data come from a study of T cell repertoires in cytomegalovirus infection. Study-wide results and caveats: Predominance within the ex vivo response was attributable to HLA-C-restricted CMV-specific TCR beta clonotypes.

TCRdb independently ran MiXCR on the reads; one entry per CDR3 protein. The sample lists roughly 230,000 distinct CDR3 sequences, 15% to 20% seen once, with roughly 45% in the top ten. Trimming cost V 6 bases and J 0 bases, with 6 bases left between them. CDR3 size: 14 residues. Germline CDR1 and CDR2: LNHDA and SQIVND (reference sequence). This sequence was found in a human donor in good health (CMV status not recorded). Some clones in this sample may be carry-over from other donors' samples. J is TRBJ2-6 and V is TRBV19, with D uncertain. Input material: CD8+ T cells from PBMCs. This CDR3 is CASRDISGANVLTF. Here the CDR3 DNA reads TGTGCCAGTAGGGATATCTCTGGGGCCAACGTCCTGACTTTC.